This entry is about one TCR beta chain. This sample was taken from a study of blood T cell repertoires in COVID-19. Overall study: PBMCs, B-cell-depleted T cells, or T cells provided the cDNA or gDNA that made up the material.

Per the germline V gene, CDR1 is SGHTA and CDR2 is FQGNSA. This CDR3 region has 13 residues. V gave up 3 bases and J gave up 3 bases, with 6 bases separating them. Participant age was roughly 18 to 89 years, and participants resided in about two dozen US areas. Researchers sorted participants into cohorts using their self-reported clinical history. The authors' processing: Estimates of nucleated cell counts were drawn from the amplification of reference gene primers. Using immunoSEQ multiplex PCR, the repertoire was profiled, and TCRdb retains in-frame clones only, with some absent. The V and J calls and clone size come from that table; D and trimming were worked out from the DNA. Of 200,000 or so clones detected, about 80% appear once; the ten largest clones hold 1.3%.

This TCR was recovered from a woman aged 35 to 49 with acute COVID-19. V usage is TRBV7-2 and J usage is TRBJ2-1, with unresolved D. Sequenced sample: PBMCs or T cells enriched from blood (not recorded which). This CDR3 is CASSFSRYNEQFF. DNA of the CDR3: TGTGCCAGCAGCTTTAGCCGCTACAATGAGCAGTTCTTC.